This is a list of T cell receptor beta chains from one sample in a study of immune reconstitution after stem cell transplant in scleroderma. TCRdb itself ran the RT-PCR reads through MiXCR, one entry per CDR3 protein. Altogether around 5,600 distinct CDR3 sequences are present, less than 9.5% being singletons, with the ten largest covering roughly 9.1%. Sampling was carried out before or after autologous hematopoietic stem cell transplantation (not recorded which). The receptors shown here come from a male donor with systemic sclerosis. Each CDR3 is given with its conserved first and last residue. The order of the fields is V gene, CDR3 length, CDR3 protein.

>TRBV20-1|13
CSARVDGTDTQYF
>TRBV12-3/TRBV12-4|18
CASRPQEGTSGFSYEQYF
>TRBV11-2|17
CASSELAGGPGNNEQFF
>TRBV2|16
CASSGTEQWVNTEAFF
>TRBV29-1|13
CSVGGGPYNEQFF
>TRBV29-1|14
CSVGLGWQEETQYF
>TRBV5-1|16
CASSLFAGGTYNEQFF
>TRBV7-2|13
CASSLAIRDTQYF
>TRBV12-3/TRBV12-4|13
CASSFSGNTEAFF
>TRBV10-3|13
CAISESTHEKLFF
>TRBV3-1|18
CASSPPPSSGRATGEQFF
>TRBV5-6|14
CASSLGGHNQPQHF
>TRBV6-6|15
CASSYGRTSGGEQFF
>TRBV12-3/TRBV12-4|16
CASSLRDRRSTDTQYF
>TRBV27|11
CASRGSYEQYF
>TRBV5-6|13
CASSNVRHTEAFF
>TRBV27|13
CASKTGGSYEQYF
>TRBV20-1|15
CSAPLSVGGGTEAFF
>TRBV6-1|15
CASSEWAGSYNEQFF
>TRBV20-1|13
CSAVPGQGYEQYF
>TRBV28|13
CASGRTGGNEQFF
>TRBV5-6|17
CASSFRTVGSSYNEQFF
>TRBV2|15
CASTEDRVSSTEAFF
>TRBV29-1|14
CSVAGTGGKVEQFF
>TRBV20-1|12
CSASGVQETQYF
>TRBV3-1|16
CASSPRDRMENTEAFF
>TRBV7-6|16
CASSLRGSGRGNEQFF
>TRBV20-1|14
CSARAGILTDTQYF
>TRBV3-2|16
CASSQDRSPGSYEQYF
>TRBV5-1|17
CASSREGTGVAKNIQYF
>TRBV3-1|16
CASSQVFGLATYEQYF
>TRBV5-1|16
CASSIIPGQGQETQYF
>TRBV6-1|16
CASSDPGTGSAYEQYF
>TRBV7-2|12
CASISENYGYTF
>TRBV4-1|14
CASSQGGEGYEQYF
>TRBV12-3/TRBV12-4|13
CASSLRQGNGYTF